One TCR beta chain is described in this entry. Its antigen is not known. The V segment lost 8 bases and the J segment 3 bases; nucleotides outside the gene matches: 10. Germline loops: CDR1 SQVTM, CDR2 ANQGSEA. The CDR3 has 15 residues. The data originate from a study of cytomegalovirus exposure and HLA in healthy donors. About the research overall: An early release of data contained approximately 80 million unique TCRs, which came from HLA-typed donors. Most genotyped donors, 81% of fewer than 400, had Caucasian-associated genetic ancestry.

Whole-study findings and limits: HLA alleles were associated with 15,000 to 20,000 TCR beta sequences in a later analysis at 0.05 false discovery rate. Researchers reported in a later analysis that a missense DCLRE1C variant was tied to TCR beta V- and J-gene trimming.

The study ran its PCR with 60 Vbeta and 13 Jbeta primers. Only in-frame clones appear in the TCRdb table, and some are missing; sequencing was by immunoSEQ multiplex PCR. This sample has some 75,000 clones, with about 79% found just once. The chain couples TRBV29-1 to TRBJ1-1; 12 bases are shared with TRBD1. The source material was PBMCs. The receptor's source is a young man in good health and CMV-seropositive. The CDR3 DNA is TGCAGCTTCCAGGGACAGGGGGCGCAGGACACTGAAGCTTTCTTT. This codes for CSFQGQGAQDTEAFF.